One and the same sample provided the 9 T cell receptor beta chains below, sequenced in a study of blood T cell repertoires in COVID-19. The table came from immunoSEQ multiplex PCR; TCRdb's copy has only in-frame clones and leaves some out. The sample lists under 250,000 clones, less than 85% occurring once. The sample was peripheral blood. The receptors here all came from a woman between 70 and 85 years old with acute or convalescent COVID-19.

This chain connects TRBV10-1 to TRBJ2-5; TRBD2 is a possible D gene (6 bases). Per the germline V gene, CDR1 is WNHNN and CDR2 is SYGVQD (reference sequence). Trimming took off 9 bases at V and 2 bases at J, with 16 bases between the two ends. This CDR3 is 14 amino acids long. The CDR3 spells CASGGTCQQETQYF. CDR3 sequence (DNA): TGCGCCAGTGGGGGGACCTGTCAACAAGAGACCCAGTACTTC.

The gene calls are TRBV4-1 and TRBJ2-7; a weak D match, TRBD1 (6 bases). The CDR3 extends over 13 amino acids. The germline V and J ends were trimmed by 0 bases and 6 bases, with 9 bases remaining between them. CDR1 is MGHRA, CDR2 YSYEKL, per germline. The CDR3 region has the DNA TGCGCCAGCAGCCAAGACAGGGGAACCGAGCAGTACGTC. Amino acid sequence: CASSQDRGTEQYV.

V is TRBV21-1 and J is TRBJ2-7; the tabulated D call, TRBD2, remains unverified against the DNA. TRBV21-1 is reported as a pseudogene. This CDR3 contains 14 residues. CDR3 protein: CASSKERKHHEQYF. CDR3 nucleotide sequence: TGTGCCAGCAGCAAAGAGAGGAAACACCACGAGCAGTACTTC.

V and J are TRBV6-5 and TRBJ2-5, with 12 bases identical to TRBD1. V was clipped by 7 bases and J by 5 bases; unmatched bases: 5. This CDR3 is built from 14 residues. Germline lookup yields CDR1 MNHEY and CDR2 SVGAGI. The CDR3 region is CASNRDRGRETQYF. Written as DNA, the CDR3 is TGTGCCAGCAACCGGGACAGGGGGCGGGAGACCCAGTACTTC.

The V call is TRBV10-3, the J call TRBJ1-2; 9 positions agree with TRBD1. The CDR3 runs to 14 residues. The germline CDR1 and CDR2 sequences are ENHRY and SYGVKD. The V gene end was trimmed by 6 bases and the J gene end by 6 bases; junction bases not matched to a gene: 8. The CDR3 reads CAISDNRGLNGYTF. The CDR3 DNA is TGTGCCATCAGCGACAACAGGGGGCTGAATGGCTACACCTTC.

The chain combines TRBV6-5 with TRBJ1-4, with TRBD1 matching over 7 bases. The CDR3 is 15 residues long. J lost 2 bases, V lost 5 bases, and 5 bases had no gene match. Germline lookup yields CDR1 MNHEY and CDR2 SVGAGI. The CDR3 protein is CASSKSGGTNEKLFF. The CDR3 bases are TGTGCCAGCAGTAAATCAGGGGGGACTAATGAAAAACTGTTTTTT.

This chain uses TRBV30 with TRBJ1-6; D unresolved. Germline CDR1 GTSNPN, CDR2 SVGIG (reference sequence). With 5 bases removed from V and 0 bases from J, the gap between germline ends came to 8 bases. The CDR3 is 14 amino acids. The CDR3 DNA reads TGTGCCTGGCGTACTCCCTCCTATAATTCACCCCTCCACTTT. Translated, it gives CAWRTPSYNSPLHF.

The table lists this clone with many counts. This chain connects TRBV6-5 to TRBJ1-1; weak D call: TRBD1 (5 bases). The V end lost 6 bases, the J end lost 5 bases, and 13 bases lay between the germline ends. Germline V gene sequence: CDR1 MNHEY, CDR2 SVGAGI. The CDR3 extends over 13 amino acids. This chain's CDR3 is CASRPGLWTEAFF. CDR3 nucleotides: TGTGCCAGCAGACCGGGACTCTGGACTGAAGCTTTCTTT.

This clone turned up a few times. This chain joins TRBV9 and TRBJ2-3; the D is unclear. CDR3 size: 12 residues. CDR1 SGDLS and CDR2 YYNGEE come from the germline V gene. Between the trimmed V and J ends, which lost 0 bases and 4 bases, there was a span of 3 bases. Here the CDR3 reads CASSVGPDTQYF. For the CDR3, the DNA is TGTGCCAGCAGCGTAGGGCCAGATACGCAGTATTTT.